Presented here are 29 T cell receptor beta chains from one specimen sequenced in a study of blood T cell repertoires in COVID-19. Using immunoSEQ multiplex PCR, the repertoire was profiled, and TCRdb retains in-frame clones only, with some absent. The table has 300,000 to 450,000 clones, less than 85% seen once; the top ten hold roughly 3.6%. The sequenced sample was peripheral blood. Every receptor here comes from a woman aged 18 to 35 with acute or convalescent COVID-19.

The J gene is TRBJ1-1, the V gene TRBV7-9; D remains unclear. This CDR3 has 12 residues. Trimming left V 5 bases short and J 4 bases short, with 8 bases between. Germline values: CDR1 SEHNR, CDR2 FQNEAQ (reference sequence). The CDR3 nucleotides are TGTGCCAGCAGCCCTAGCGCCACTGAAGCTTTCTTT. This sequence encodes CASSPSATEAFF.

Here the CDR3 reads CASLLGQAGQTQYF. The CDR3 coding sequence is TGTGCCAGCCTCTTGGGGCAGGCGGGGCAGACCCAGTACTTC. The genes are TRBV7-9 and TRBJ2-5, with a tentative D call TRBD2 (6 bases). Trimming removed 8 bases at V and 6 bases at J, with 19 bases between. Germline values: CDR1 SEHNR, CDR2 FQNEAQ (reference sequence). The CDR3 loop spans 14 amino acids.

CDR3 residues: CASSLGASNGYTF. Here the CDR3 DNA reads TGTGCCAGCAGCTTAGGGGCTTCCAATGGCTACACCTTC. This chain uses TRBV7-9 with TRBJ1-2; unclear D gene. V was clipped by 1 base and J by 6 bases, with 9 bases between them. The CDR3 consists of 13 residues. Germline values: CDR1 SEHNR, CDR2 FQNEAQ (reference sequence).

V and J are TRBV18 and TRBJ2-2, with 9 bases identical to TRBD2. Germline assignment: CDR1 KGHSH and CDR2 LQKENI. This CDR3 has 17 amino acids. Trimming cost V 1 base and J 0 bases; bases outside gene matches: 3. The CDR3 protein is CASSPLAGATNTGELFF. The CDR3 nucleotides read TGTGCCAGCTCACCACTAGCGGGGGCCACGAACACCGGGGAGCTGTTTTTT.

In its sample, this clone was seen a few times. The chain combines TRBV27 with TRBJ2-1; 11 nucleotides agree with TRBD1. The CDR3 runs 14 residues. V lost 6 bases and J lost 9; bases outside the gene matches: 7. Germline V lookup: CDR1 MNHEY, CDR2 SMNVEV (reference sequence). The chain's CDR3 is CASRPGQGVGEQFF. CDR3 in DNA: TGTGCCAGCAGGCCGGGACAGGGGGTTGGTGAGCAGTTCTTC.

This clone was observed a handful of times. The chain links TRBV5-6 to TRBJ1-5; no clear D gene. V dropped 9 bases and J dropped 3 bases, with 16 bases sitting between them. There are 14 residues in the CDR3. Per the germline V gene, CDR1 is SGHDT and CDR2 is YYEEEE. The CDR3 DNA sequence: TGTGCCAATACTATAGATGTCCTCAATCAGCCCCAGCATTTT. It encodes CANTIDVLNQPQHF. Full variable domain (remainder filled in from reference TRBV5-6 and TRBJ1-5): DAGVTQSPTHLIKTRGQQVTLRCSPKSGHDTVSWYQQALGQGPQFIFQYYEEEERQRGNFPDRFSGHQFPNYSSELNVNALLLGDSALYLCANTIDVLNQPQHFGDGTRLSIL.

The CDR3 here is CASSLTPGTNEKLFF. CDR3 nucleotides: TGTGCCAGCAGCTTAACCCCAGGGACTAATGAAAAACTGTTTTTT. The chain joins TRBV7-6 to TRBJ1-4, with D possibly being TRBD1 (5 bases). V dropped 2 bases and J dropped 2 bases, with 9 bases sitting between them. Per the germline V gene, CDR1 is SGHVS and CDR2 is FNYEAQ. This CDR3 is 15 amino acids long.

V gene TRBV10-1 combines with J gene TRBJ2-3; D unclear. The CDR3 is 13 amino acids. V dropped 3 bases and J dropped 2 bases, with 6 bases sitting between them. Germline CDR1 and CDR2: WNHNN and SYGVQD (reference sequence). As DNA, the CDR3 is TGCGCCAGCAGTGAACTCATCACAGATACGCAGTATTTT. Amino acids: CASSELITDTQYF.

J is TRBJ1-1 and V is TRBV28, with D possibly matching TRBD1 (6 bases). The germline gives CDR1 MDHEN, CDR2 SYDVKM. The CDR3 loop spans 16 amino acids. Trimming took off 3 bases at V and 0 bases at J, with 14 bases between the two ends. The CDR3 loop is CASSFRRGGMNTEAFF. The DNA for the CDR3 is TGTGCCAGCAGTTTTCGGAGGGGGGGAATGAACACTGAAGCTTTCTTT. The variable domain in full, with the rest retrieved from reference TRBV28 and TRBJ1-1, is DVKVTQSSRYLVKRTGEKVFLECVQDMDHENMFWYRQDPGLGLRLIYFSYDVKMKEKGDIPEGYSVSREKKERFSLILESASTNQTSMYLCASSFRRGGMNTEAFFGQGTRLTVV.

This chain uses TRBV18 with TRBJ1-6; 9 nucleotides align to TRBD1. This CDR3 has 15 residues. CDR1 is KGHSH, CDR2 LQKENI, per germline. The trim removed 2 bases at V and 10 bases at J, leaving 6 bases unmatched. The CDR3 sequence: CASSPRDRAGSPLHF. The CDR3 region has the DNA TGTGCCAGCTCACCAAGGGACAGGGCAGGGTCACCCCTCCACTTT.

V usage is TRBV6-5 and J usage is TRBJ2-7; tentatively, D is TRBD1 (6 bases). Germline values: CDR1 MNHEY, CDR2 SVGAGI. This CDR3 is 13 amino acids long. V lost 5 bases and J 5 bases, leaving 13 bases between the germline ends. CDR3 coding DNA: TGTGCCAGCAGTCGGGACAAGGGCCACGAGCAGTACTTC. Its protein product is CASSRDKGHEQYF.

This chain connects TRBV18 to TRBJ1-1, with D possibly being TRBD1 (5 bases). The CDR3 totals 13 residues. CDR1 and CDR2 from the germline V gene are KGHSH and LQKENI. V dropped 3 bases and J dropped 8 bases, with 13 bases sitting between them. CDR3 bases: TGTGCCAGCTCACCTCCAGACAGCATCGAAGCTTTCTTT. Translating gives CASSPPDSIEAFF.

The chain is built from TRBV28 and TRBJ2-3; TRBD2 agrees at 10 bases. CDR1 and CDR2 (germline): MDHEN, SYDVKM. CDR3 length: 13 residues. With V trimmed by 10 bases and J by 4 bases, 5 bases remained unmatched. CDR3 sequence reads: CATLAGVADTQYF. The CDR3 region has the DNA TGTGCCACGCTAGCGGGAGTCGCAGATACGCAGTATTTT.

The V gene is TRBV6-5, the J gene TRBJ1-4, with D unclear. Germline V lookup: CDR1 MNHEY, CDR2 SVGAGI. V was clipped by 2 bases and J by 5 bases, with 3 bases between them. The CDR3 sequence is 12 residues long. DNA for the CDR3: TGTGCCAGCAGTTACGGCAATGAAAAACTGTTTTTT. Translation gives CASSYGNEKLFF.

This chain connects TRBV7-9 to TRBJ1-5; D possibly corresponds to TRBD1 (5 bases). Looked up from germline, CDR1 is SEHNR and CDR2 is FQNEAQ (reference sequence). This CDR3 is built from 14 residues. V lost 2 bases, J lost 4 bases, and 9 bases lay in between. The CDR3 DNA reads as TGTGCCAGCAGCTTACGGGGGGGTAATCAGCCCCAGCATTTT. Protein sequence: CASSLRGGNQPQHF.

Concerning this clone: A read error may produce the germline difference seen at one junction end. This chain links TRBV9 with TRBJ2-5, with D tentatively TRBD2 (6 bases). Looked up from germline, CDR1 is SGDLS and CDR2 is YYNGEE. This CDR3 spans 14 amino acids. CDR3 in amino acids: CASSGRVEEDTQYF. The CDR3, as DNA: TGTGCCAGCAGCGGGAGGGTAGAAGAAGACACCCAGTACTTC.

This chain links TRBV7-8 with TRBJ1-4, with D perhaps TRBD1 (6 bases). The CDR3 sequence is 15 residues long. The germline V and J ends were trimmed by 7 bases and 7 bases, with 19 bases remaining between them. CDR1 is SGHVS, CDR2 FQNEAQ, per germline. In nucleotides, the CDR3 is TGTGCCAGCATCGAAGTGGACAGCCTGCGTGAAAAACTGTTTTTT. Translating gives CASIEVDSLREKLFF.

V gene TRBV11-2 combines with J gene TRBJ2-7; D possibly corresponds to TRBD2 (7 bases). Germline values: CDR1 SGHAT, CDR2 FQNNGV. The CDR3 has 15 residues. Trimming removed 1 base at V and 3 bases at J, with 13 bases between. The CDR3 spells CASSLGRGAGYEQYF. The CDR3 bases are TGTGCCAGCAGCTTAGGTCGGGGGGCTGGCTACGAGCAGTACTTC.

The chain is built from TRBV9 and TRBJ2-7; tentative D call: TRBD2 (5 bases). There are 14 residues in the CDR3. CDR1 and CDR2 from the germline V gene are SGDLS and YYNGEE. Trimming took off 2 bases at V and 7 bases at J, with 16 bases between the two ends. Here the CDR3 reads CASSVRDDPGEQYF. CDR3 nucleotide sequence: TGTGCCAGCAGCGTGAGAGACGATCCGGGGGAGCAGTACTTC.

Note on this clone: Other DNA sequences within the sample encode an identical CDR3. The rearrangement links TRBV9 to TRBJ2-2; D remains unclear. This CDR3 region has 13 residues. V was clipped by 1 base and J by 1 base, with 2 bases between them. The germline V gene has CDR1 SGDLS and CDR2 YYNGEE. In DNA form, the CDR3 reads TGTGCCAGCAGCGTACAGAACACCGGGGAGCTGTTTTTT. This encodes CASSVQNTGELFF.

The DNA of the CDR3 is TGTGCCAGCAGGGGACTAGCGGGGAAGTCGAAGTTCTTC. Translated: CASRGLAGKSKFF. The chain has TRBV2 and TRBJ2-1, with 13 bases fitting TRBD2. The CDR3 consists of 13 residues. V was pared by 6 bases and J by 14 bases, with 7 bases of the junction left unmatched. Looked up from germline, CDR1 is SNHLY and CDR2 is FYNNEI.

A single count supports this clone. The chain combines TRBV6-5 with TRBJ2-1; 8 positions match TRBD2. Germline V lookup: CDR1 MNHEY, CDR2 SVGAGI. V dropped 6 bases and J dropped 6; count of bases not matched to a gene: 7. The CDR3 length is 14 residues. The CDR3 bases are TGTGCCAGCAGATCTGGACTAGCCACCAATGAGCAGTTCTTC. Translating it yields CASRSGLATNEQFF.

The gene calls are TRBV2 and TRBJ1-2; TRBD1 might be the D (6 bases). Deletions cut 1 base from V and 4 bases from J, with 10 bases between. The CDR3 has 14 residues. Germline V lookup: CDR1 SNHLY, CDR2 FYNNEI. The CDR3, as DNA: TGTGCCAGCAGTGAAGGGGGGCAGATCTATGGCTACACCTTC. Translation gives CASSEGGQIYGYTF.

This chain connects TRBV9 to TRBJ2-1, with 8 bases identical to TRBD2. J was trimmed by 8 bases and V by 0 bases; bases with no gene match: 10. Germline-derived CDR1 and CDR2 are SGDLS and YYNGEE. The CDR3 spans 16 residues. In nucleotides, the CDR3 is TGTGCCAGCAGCGTAGTGCCAGCGGGAGAATTCTATGAGCAGTTCTTC. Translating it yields CASSVVPAGEFYEQFF.

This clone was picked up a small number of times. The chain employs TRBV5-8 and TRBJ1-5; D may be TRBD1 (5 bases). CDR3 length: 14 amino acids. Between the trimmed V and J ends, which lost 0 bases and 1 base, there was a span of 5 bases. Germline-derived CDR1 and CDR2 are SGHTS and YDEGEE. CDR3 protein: CASSLEGSNQPQHF. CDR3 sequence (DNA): TGTGCCAGCAGCTTGGAGGGGAGCAATCAGCCCCAGCATTTT.

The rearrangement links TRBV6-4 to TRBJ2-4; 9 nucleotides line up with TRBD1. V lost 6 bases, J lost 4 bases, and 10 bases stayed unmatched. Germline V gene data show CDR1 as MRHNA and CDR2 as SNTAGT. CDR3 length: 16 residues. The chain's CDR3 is CASRTYNRGRKNIQYF. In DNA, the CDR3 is TGTGCCAGCAGGACCTACAACAGGGGGCGAAAAAACATTCAGTACTTC.

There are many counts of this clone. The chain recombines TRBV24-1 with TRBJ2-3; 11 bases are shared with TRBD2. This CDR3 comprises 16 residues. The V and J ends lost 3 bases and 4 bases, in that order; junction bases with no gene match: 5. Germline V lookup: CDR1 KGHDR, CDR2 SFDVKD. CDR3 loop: CATSDTSGSMSDTQYF. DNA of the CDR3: TGTGCCACCAGTGATACTAGCGGGAGTATGTCAGATACGCAGTATTTT.

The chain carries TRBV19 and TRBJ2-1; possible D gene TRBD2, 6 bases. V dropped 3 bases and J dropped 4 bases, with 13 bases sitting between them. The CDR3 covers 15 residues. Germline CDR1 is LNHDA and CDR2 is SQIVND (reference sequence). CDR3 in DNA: TGTGCCAGTAGTATTGGGGGAGGACTATACAATGAGCAGTTCTTC. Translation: CASSIGGGLYNEQFF.

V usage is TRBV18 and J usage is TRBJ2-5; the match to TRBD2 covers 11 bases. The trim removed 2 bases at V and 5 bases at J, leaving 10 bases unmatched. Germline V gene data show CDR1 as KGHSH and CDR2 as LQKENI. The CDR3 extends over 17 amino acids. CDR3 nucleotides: TGTGCCAGCTCACCAGTCGGTCTAGCGGGGGGTTGGGAGACCCAGTACTTC. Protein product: CASSPVGLAGGWETQYF.